The TCR beta chain described here comes from a study of shared clonotypes between healthy human individuals. Profiling relied on immunoSEQ multiplex PCR, and the TCRdb table lists in-frame clones only, not all of them. The data show roughly 1.4 million clones, approximately 98.5% seen once. Germline CDR1 is SGHRS and CDR2 is YFSETQ. V lost 4 bases, J lost 9 bases, and 16 bases lay in between. The CDR3 contains 13 residues. Sequencing was carried out using naive CD4+ T cells sorted from blood. As to subset: CD45RA+ positively selected. This clonotype was sampled from a man aged 25-40 years in good health. This sequence joins TRBV5-1 and TRBJ2-5; no firm D call. The CDR3 spells CASSIDQGYPQYF. DNA of the CDR3: TGCGCCAGCAGCATAGATCAAGGGTACCCCCAGTACTTC.